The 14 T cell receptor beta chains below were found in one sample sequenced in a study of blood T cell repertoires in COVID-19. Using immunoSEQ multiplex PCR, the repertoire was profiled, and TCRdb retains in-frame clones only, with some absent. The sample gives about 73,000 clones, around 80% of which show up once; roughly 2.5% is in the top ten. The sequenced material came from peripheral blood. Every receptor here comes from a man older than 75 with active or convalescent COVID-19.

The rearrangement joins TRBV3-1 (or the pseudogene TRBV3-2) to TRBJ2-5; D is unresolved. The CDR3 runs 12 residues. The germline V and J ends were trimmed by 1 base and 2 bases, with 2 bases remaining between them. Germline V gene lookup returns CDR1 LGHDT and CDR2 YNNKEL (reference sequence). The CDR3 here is CASSQAQETQYF. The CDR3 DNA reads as TGTGCCAGCAGCCAAGCGCAAGAGACCCAGTACTTC.

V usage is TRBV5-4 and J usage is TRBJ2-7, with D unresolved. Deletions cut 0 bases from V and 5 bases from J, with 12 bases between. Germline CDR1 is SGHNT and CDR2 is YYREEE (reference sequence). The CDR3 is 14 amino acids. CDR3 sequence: CASSLAGLGHEQYF. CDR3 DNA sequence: TGTGCCAGCAGCTTGGCCGGTCTAGGCCACGAGCAGTACTTC.

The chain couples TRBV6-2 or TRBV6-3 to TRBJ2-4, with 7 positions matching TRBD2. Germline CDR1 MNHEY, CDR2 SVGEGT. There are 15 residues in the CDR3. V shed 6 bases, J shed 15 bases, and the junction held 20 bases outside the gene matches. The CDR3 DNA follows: TGTGCCAGCAGCATGGGTAGGGAGCGGGGCGCCGGCCGGTACTTC. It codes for CASSMGRERGAGRYF.

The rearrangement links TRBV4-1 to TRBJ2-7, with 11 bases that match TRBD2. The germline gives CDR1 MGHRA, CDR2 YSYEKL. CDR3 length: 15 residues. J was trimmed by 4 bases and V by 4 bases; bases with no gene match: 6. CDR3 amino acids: CASSRELAGEYEQYF. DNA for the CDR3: TGCGCCAGCAGCCGAGAACTAGCGGGAGAATACGAGCAGTACTTC.

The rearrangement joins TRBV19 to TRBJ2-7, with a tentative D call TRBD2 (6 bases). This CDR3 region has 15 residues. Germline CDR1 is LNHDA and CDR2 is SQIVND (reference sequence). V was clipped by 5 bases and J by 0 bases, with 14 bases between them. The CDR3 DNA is TGTGCCAGTAGTCCCGTTGGGGACTTCTCCTACGAGCAGTACTTC. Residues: CASSPVGDFSYEQYF.

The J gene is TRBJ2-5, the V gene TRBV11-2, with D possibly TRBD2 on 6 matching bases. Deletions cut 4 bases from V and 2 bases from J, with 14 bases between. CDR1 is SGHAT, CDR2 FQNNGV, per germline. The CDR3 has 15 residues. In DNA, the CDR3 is TGTGCCAGCAGCTCCCCCTGGGAGGCTCAAGAGACCCAGTACTTC. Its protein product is CASSSPWEAQETQYF.

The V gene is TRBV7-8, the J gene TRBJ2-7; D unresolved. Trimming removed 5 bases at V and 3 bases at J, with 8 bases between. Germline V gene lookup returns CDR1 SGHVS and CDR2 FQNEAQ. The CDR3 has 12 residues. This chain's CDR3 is CASSRTYYEQYF. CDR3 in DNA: TGTGCCAGCAGCCGAACCTACTACGAGCAGTACTTC.

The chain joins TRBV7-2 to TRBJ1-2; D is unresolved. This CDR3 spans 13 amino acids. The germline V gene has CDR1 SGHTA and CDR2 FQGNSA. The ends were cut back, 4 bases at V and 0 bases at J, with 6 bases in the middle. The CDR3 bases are TGTGCCAGCAGCTCCCCTCCTAACTATGGCTACACCTTC. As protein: CASSSPPNYGYTF. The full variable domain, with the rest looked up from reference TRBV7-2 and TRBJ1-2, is GAGVSQSPSNKVTEKGKDVELRCDPISGHTALYWYRQSLGQGLEFLIYFQGNSAPDKSGLPSDRFSAERTGGSVSTLTIQRTQQEDSAVYLCASSSPPNYGYTFGSGTRLTVV.

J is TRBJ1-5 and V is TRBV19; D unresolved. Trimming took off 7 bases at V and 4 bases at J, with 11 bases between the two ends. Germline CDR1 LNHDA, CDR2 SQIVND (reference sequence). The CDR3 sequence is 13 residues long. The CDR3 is CASTTSINQPQHF. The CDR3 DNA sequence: TGTGCCAGTACCACATCGATTAATCAGCCCCAGCATTTT.

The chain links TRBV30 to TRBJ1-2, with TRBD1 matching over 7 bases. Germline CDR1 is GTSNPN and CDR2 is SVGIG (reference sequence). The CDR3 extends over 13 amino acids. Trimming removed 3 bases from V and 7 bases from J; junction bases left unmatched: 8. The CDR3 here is CAWRGTDRAGYTF. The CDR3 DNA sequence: TGTGCCTGGAGAGGTACCGACAGGGCTGGCTACACCTTC.

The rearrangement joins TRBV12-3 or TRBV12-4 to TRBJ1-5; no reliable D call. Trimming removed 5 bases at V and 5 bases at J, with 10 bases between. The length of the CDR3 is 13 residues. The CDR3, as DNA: TGTGCCAGCAGTGCTCAACGGGATCAGCCCCAGCATTTT. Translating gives CASSAQRDQPQHF.

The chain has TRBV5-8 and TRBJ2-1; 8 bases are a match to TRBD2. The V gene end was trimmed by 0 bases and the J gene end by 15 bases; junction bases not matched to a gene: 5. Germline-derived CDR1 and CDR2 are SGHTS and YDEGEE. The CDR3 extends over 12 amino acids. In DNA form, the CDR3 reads TGTGCCAGCAGCTTGGGGACGGGACTAGTGTTCTTC. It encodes CASSLGTGLVFF.

In nucleotides, the CDR3 is TGTGCCAGCAGCGCACAGGGGGGCACAGATACGCAGTATTTT. Translation: CASSAQGGTDTQYF. The gene calls are TRBV9 and TRBJ2-3, with TRBD1 matching over 8 bases. Germline loops: CDR1 SGDLS, CDR2 YYNGEE. V lost 3 bases to trimming and J lost 1 base; unmatched junction nucleotides: 1. This CDR3 is 14 amino acids long.

This CDR3 reads CASSVRTGAGEKLFF. The CDR3 region has the DNA TGTGCCAGCAGCGTTCGGACAGGGGCGGGTGAAAAACTGTTTTTT. V usage is TRBV3-1 (or the pseudogene TRBV3-2) and J usage is TRBJ1-4, with 9 bases identical to TRBD1. Trimming cost V 5 bases and J 7 bases; bases outside gene matches: 8. Germline V lookup: CDR1 LGHDT, CDR2 YNNKEL (reference sequence). This CDR3 has 15 amino acids.